These 18 T cell receptor beta chains share one sample of origin, sequenced in a study of blood T cell repertoires in COVID-19. The data were produced by immunoSEQ multiplex PCR, yet TCRdb's version contains in-frame clones alone and is incomplete. The table shows more than 90,000 clones, with around 81% occurring only once. Sequencing was carried out using peripheral blood. The receptors were sampled from a man aged 60 to 75 with acute or convalescent COVID-19.

The J gene is TRBJ1-1, the V gene TRBV19, with a weak D call TRBD1 (6 bases). The CDR3 runs to 15 residues. V was pared by 3 bases and J by 7 bases, with 18 bases between. Germline assignment: CDR1 LNHDA and CDR2 SQIVND (reference sequence). CDR3 coding DNA: TGTGCCAGTAGTATGGATGGGGGGGGCGCGGGTGAAGCTTTCTTT. Its translation: CASSMDGGGAGEAFF.

The gene calls are TRBV7-2 and TRBJ1-1, with D possibly being TRBD1 (5 bases). The length of the CDR3 is 15 residues. V was shortened by 2 bases and J by 6 bases, with 16 bases between the two germline ends. Germline lookup yields CDR1 SGHTA and CDR2 FQGNSA. DNA for the CDR3: TGTGCCAGCAGCTTACAGGGACTGGCAGGCTCTGAAGCTTTCTTT. Translation: CASSLQGLAGSEAFF.

The chain uses TRBV2 and TRBJ1-5; D gene ambiguous. The germline V gene has CDR1 SNHLY and CDR2 FYNNEI. V lost 7 bases and J lost 6, with 19 bases in between. The CDR3 loop spans 15 amino acids. The CDR3 DNA reads as TGTGCCAGCACCAGATTGCTATCTCGGGGTCAGCCCCAGCATTTT. Translated: CASTRLLSRGQPQHF.

V and J are TRBV5-1 and TRBJ2-5; D may be TRBD2 (5 bases). The CDR3 sequence is 14 residues long. V was cut by 5 bases and J by 4 bases, with 15 bases left in between. Germline-derived CDR1 and CDR2 are SGHRS and YFSETQ. CDR3 in amino acids: CASRRTVGLETQYF. The CDR3 bases are TGCGCCAGCAGACGAACAGTAGGACTAGAGACCCAGTACTTC. Using reference TRBV5-1 and TRBJ2-5 for the parts outside the CDR3, the full variable domain is KAGVTQTPRYLIKTRGQQVTLSCSPISGHRSVSWYQQTPGQGLQFLFEYFSETQRNKGNFPGRFSGRQFSNSRSEMNVSTLELGDSALYLCASRRTVGLETQYFGPGTRLLVL.

The gene calls are TRBV6-5 and TRBJ1-2, with 7 bases aligning to TRBD1. J lost 1 base, V lost 3 bases, and 2 bases had no gene match. CDR1 MNHEY and CDR2 SVGAGI come from the germline V gene. The CDR3 totals 14 residues. In DNA, the CDR3 is TGTGCCAGCAGTTATGGGGACAGTAACTATGGCTACACCTTC. Its translation: CASSYGDSNYGYTF.

This chain links TRBV7-2 with TRBJ1-5, with D possibly matching TRBD1 (6 bases). Germline values: CDR1 SGHTA, CDR2 FQGNSA. V lost 4 bases to trimming and J lost 1 base, with 8 bases between them. The length of the CDR3 is 14 residues. CDR3 region: CASSYTGSNQPQHF. The CDR3 DNA is TGTGCCAGCAGCTACACAGGGAGCAATCAGCCCCAGCATTTT.

The rearrangement joins TRBV6-5 to TRBJ1-2; D not resolved. Germline loops: CDR1 MNHEY, CDR2 SVGAGI. This CDR3 comprises 15 residues. Deletions cut 0 bases from V and 8 bases from J, with 16 bases between. The CDR3 sequence: CASSYSPGSLEGYTF. CDR3 in DNA: TGTGCCAGCAGTTACTCACCGGGATCCCTGGAAGGCTACACCTTC.

This clone was counted a few times. The rearrangement uses TRBV2 and TRBJ1-1; D ambiguous. This CDR3 is 14 amino acids long. The ends were cut back, 1 base at V and 9 bases at J, with 15 bases in the middle. CDR1 and CDR2 (germline): SNHLY, FYNNEI. CDR3 loop: CASSEVVLGGQAFF. The CDR3 DNA follows: TGTGCCAGCAGTGAAGTGGTACTCGGCGGGCAAGCTTTCTTT.

The table lists this clone with a few counts. The V gene is TRBV27, the J gene TRBJ1-1; D is perhaps TRBD1 (6 bases). V lost 5 bases and J 3 bases, leaving 13 bases between the germline ends. This CDR3 has 14 amino acids. Germline lookup yields CDR1 MNHEY and CDR2 SMNVEV (reference sequence). The CDR3 reads CASSGGGLDTEAFF. The CDR3 region has the DNA TGTGCCAGCAGTGGGGGGGGGCTTGACACTGAAGCTTTCTTT.

This clone was seen a few times. The chain combines TRBV2 with TRBJ2-1; TRBD2 matches at 8 bases. CDR3 length: 16 amino acids. The germline gives CDR1 SNHLY, CDR2 FYNNEI. Germline trimming cut 5 bases from V and 0 bases from J; bases unmatched to any gene: 6. CDR3 nucleotides: TGTGCCAGCAGTCAGAGCGGGAGCCTCTCCTACAATGAGCAGTTCTTC. Translated, it gives CASSQSGSLSYNEQFF.

The V and J genes are TRBV4-2 and TRBJ2-3; D perhaps matches TRBD2 (5 bases). The CDR3 totals 13 residues. The V and J ends lost 1 base and 6 bases respectively, with 8 bases between them. Germline V gives CDR1 LGHNA, CDR2 YNFKEQ. The CDR3 DNA is TGTGCCAGCAGCCAAGTGGAGGCGGATACGCAGTATTTT. This encodes CASSQVEADTQYF.

This rearrangement joins TRBV7-9 to TRBJ2-5, with D maybe TRBD1 (6 bases). The V end lost 8 bases, the J end lost 5 bases, and 18 bases lay between the germline ends. Germline V CDR1 and CDR2: SEHNR, FQNEAQ (reference sequence). The CDR3 has 14 residues. The CDR3 region has the DNA TGTGCCAGCTTACTCCGGGACATAGGGGAGACCCAGTACTTC. The encoded protein is CASLLRDIGETQYF.

The V gene is TRBV11-2, the J gene TRBJ1-6; possibly TRBD1 for D (5 bases). CDR3 length: 16 residues. V lost 4 bases and J 9 bases, leaving 19 bases between the germline ends. Germline CDR1 is SGHAT and CDR2 is FQNNGV. CDR3 amino acids: CASSSQRTPSSSPLHF. In DNA, the CDR3 is TGTGCCAGCAGCTCACAACGGACACCAAGCAGTTCACCCCTCCACTTT. Complete variable domain (other parts from reference TRBV11-2 and TRBJ1-6): EAGVAQSPRYKIIEKRQSVAFWCNPISGHATLYWYQQILGQGPKLLIQFQNNGVVDDSQLPKDRFSAERLKGVDSTLKIQPAKLEDSAVYLCASSSQRTPSSSPLHFGNGTRLTVT.

The rearrangement uses TRBV2 and TRBJ2-5; maybe TRBD1 (5 bases). The V gene lost 3 bases and the J gene lost 4 bases, with 18 bases spanning the gap. From germline, CDR1 is SNHLY and CDR2 FYNNEI. The CDR3 contains 16 residues. In DNA, the CDR3 is TGTGCCAGCAGTGAGGGGCCAGGGATGGCAGGAGAGACCCAGTACTTC. Encoded protein: CASSEGPGMAGETQYF.

The chain carries TRBV11-3 and TRBJ1-1; D unclear. Germline V CDR1 and CDR2: SGHNT, YENEEA. The V and J ends lost 5 bases and 1 base respectively, with 8 bases between them. The CDR3 is made up of 13 amino acids. CDR3 sequence reads: CASSRTENTEAFF. CDR3 DNA: TGTGCCAGCAGCCGAACAGAGAACACTGAAGCTTTCTTT.

The V call is TRBV9, the J call TRBJ2-7; 7 bases line up with TRBD1. Trimming at V came to 1 base and at J to 0 bases, leaving 7 bases not matched to a gene. The CDR3 totals 16 residues. Germline loops: CDR1 SGDLS, CDR2 YYNGEE. The CDR3 region is CASSVIRTGISYEQYV. The CDR3 region has the DNA TGTGCCAGCAGCGTAATCCGGACAGGTATCTCCTACGAGCAGTACGTC.

The rearrangement uses TRBV7-2 and TRBJ1-1, with TRBD1 as a possible D gene (6 bases). The CDR3 covers 15 residues. The germline V and J ends were trimmed by 5 bases and 3 bases, with 16 bases remaining between them. Germline V gene data show CDR1 as SGHTA and CDR2 as FQGNSA. In DNA, the CDR3 is TGTGCCAGCAGCCGCCCCGGGGGGGCTGACACTGAAGCTTTCTTT. This encodes CASSRPGGADTEAFF.

The V call is TRBV9, the J call TRBJ2-2; TRBD2 is a possible D gene (6 bases). Germline V gene data show CDR1 as SGDLS and CDR2 as YYNGEE. This CDR3 contains 16 residues. Deletions cut 0 bases from V and 3 bases from J, with 12 bases between. The chain's CDR3 is CASSVVSSGYTGELFF. Written as DNA, the CDR3 is TGTGCCAGCAGCGTAGTTTCCAGCGGGTACACCGGGGAGCTGTTTTTT.